The clone carrying this T cell receptor beta chain has only a few counts. The antigen remains undetermined. CDR3 length equals 15 residues. The V gene's germline CDR1 is SGHRS and CDR2 YFSETQ. Deletions cut 1 base from V and 3 bases from J, with 13 bases between. Every bit of the isolated RNA underwent reverse transcription, so sequencing read expressed TCRB transcripts. The protocol was immunoSEQ multiplex PCR, while the TCRdb copy is restricted to in-frame clones and leaves out a portion. The profile shows roughly 240,000 clones, approximately 25% of them singletons. This entry belongs to a study of beta chain features in type 1 diabetes. Study conclusions and caveats: Type 1 diabetes patients had TCRB CDR3s that were shorter (moderately but significantly so) in all four CD4+ subsets. cDNA-based sequencing might over-represent cells highly expressing TCR.

Stem cell-like memory, regulatory, central memory and naive CD4+ cells were sorted via CD45RO/CCR7/CD25/CD127/CD95/CD27. The chain couples TRBV5-1 to TRBJ2-5; no reliable D call. The TCR comes from a woman aged 30 to 39 with type 1 diabetes. The sequencing input was naive CD4+ T cells from blood. CDR3 protein: CASSLRGALEETQYF. CDR3 bases: TGCGCCAGCAGCTTGAGAGGAGCCCTCGAAGAGACCCAGTACTTC.